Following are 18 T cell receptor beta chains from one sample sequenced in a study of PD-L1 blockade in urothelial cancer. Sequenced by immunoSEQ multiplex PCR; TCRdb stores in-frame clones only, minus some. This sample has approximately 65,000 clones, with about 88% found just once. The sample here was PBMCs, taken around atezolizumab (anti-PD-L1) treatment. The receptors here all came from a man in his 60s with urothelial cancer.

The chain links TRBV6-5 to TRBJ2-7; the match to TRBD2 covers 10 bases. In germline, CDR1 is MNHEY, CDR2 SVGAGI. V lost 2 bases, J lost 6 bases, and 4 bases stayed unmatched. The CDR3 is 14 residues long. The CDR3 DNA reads TGTGCCAGCAGTTACCAGCGGGAGGGAGGCGAGCAGTACTTC. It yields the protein CASSYQREGGEQYF.

The CDR3, as DNA: TGTGCCTGGAGTACAGGGGACACCGGGGAGCTGTTTTTT. Amino acids: CAWSTGDTGELFF. The V and J genes are TRBV30 and TRBJ2-2, with TRBD1 identical over 7 bases. The germline V gene has CDR1 GTSNPN and CDR2 SVGIG (reference sequence). V lost 2 bases and J lost 3; bases outside the gene matches: 0. The CDR3 runs to 13 residues.

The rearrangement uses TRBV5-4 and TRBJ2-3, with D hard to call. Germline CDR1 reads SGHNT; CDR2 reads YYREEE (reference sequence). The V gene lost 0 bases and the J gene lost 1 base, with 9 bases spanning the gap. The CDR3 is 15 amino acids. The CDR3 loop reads CASSLGSPGTDTQYF. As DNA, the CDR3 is TGTGCCAGCAGCTTGGGGAGTCCAGGCACAGATACGCAGTATTTT.

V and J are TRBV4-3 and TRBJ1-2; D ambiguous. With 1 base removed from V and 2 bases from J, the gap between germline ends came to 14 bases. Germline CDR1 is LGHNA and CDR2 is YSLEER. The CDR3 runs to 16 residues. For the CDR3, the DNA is TGCGCCAGCAGCCAAGGGTGGGCAGAACCCAACTATGGCTACACCTTC. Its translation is CASSQGWAEPNYGYTF.

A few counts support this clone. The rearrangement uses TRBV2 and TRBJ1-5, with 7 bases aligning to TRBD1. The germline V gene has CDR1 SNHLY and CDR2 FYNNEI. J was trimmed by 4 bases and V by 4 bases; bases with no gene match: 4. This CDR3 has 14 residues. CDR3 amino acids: CASSGQGRNQPQHF. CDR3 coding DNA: TGTGCCAGCAGTGGACAGGGTAGGAATCAGCCCCAGCATTTT.

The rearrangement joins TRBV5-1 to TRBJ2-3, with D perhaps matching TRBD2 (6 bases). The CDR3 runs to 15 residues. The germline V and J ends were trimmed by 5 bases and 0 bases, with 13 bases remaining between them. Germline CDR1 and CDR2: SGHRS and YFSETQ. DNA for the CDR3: TGCGCCAGCAGTCTAGCGCCAACTAGCACAGATACGCAGTATTTT. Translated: CASSLAPTSTDTQYF.

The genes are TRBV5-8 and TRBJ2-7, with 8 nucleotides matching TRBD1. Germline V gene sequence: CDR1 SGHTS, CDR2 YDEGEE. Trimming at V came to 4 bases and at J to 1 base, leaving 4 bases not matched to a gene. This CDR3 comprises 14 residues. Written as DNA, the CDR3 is TGTGCCAGCAGCCGGACAGGGTTTTCCTACGAGCAGTACTTC. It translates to CASSRTGFSYEQYF.

The CDR3 region is CASSGGTAAQPQHF. The CDR3 nucleotides read TGTGCCAGCAGCGGCGGGACAGCGGCTCAGCCCCAGCATTTT. The chain has TRBV7-2 and TRBJ1-5, with 7 nucleotides matching TRBD1. CDR1 SGHTA and CDR2 FQGNSA come from the germline V gene. This CDR3 is built from 14 residues. The junction had 7 bases not matched to a gene; V was cut back by 5 bases and J by 6 bases.

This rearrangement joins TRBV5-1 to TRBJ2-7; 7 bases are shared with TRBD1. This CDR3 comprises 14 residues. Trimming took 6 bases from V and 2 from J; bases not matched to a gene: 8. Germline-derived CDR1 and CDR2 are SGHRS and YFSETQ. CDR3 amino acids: CASNRDSLTYEQYF. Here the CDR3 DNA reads TGCGCCAGCAACAGGGACAGCTTAACCTACGAGCAGTACTTC.

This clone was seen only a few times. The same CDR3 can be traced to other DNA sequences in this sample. The CDR3: CASSVAGSYEQYF. Written as DNA, the CDR3 is TGTGCCAGCAGCGTAGCAGGGTCCTACGAGCAGTACTTC. The chain couples TRBV9 to TRBJ2-7; possibly TRBD1 for D (5 bases). The CDR3 sequence is 13 residues long. Germline V CDR1 and CDR2: SGDLS, YYNGEE. V dropped 0 bases and J dropped 1 base, with 5 bases sitting between them.

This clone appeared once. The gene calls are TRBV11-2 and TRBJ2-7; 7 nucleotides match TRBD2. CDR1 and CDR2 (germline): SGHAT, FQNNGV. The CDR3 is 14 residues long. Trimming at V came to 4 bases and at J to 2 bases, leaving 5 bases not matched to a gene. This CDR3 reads CASSSGGSTYEQYF. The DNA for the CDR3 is TGTGCCAGCAGCTCCGGGGGGTCCACCTACGAGCAGTACTTC.

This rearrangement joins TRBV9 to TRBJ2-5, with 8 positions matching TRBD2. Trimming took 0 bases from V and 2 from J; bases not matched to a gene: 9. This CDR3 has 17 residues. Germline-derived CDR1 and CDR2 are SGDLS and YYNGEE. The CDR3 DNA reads TGTGCCAGCAGCGTAGAAGGTTTAGCGGGGACACAAGAGACCCAGTACTTC. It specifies CASSVEGLAGTQETQYF.

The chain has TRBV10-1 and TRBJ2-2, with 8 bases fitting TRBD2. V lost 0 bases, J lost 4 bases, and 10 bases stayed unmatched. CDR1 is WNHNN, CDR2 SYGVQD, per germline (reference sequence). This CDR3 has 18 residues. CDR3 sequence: CASSESPGGQGFTGELFF. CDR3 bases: TGCGCCAGCAGTGAGTCCCCGGGGGGGCAGGGATTCACCGGGGAGCTGTTTTTT.

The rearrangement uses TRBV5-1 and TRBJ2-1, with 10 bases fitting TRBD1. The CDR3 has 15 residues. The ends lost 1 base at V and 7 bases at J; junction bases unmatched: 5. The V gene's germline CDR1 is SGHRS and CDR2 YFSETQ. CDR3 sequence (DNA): TGCGCCAGCAGCTTGAAAGGGACAGGGGAAAATGAGCAGTTCTTC. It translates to CASSLKGTGENEQFF.

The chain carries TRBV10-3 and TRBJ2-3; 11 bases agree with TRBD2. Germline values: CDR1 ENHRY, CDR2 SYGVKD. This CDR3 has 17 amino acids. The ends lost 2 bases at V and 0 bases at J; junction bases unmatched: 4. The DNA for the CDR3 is TGTGCCATCAGTGAGCAGGGACTAGCGGCTAGCACAGATACGCAGTATTTT. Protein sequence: CAISEQGLAASTDTQYF.

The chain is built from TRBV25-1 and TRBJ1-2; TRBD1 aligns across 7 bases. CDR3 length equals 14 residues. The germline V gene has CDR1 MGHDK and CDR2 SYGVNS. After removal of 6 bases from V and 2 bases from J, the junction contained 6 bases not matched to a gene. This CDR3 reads CASSRQGMNYGYTF. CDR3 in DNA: TGTGCCAGCAGCAGACAGGGAATGAACTATGGCTACACCTTC.

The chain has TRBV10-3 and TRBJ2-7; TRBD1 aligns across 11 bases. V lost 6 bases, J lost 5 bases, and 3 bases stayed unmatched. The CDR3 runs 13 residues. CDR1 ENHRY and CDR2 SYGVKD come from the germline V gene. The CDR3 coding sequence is TGTGCCATCAGGGGACAGGGGGGCGACGAGCAGTACTTC. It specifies CAIRGQGGDEQYF.

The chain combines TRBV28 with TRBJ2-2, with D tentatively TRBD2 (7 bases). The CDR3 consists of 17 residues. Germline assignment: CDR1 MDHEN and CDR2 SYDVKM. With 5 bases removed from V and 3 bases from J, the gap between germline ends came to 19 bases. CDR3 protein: CASSRGGGGPDTGELFF. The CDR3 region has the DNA TGTGCCAGCAGTAGGGGGGGCGGCGGGCCCGACACCGGGGAGCTGTTTTTT.